What follows are 11 T cell receptor beta chains derived from one specimen sequenced in a study of cytomegalovirus exposure and HLA in healthy donors. Primers included in the PCR were 60 Vbeta and 13 Jbeta primers. Profiling relied on immunoSEQ multiplex PCR, and the TCRdb table lists in-frame clones only, not all of them. The data show around 200,000 clones, almost 80% seen once. The sequenced material came from PBMCs. Receptor source: a man younger than 35 in good health and CMV-seronegative.

The V call is TRBV25-1, the J call TRBJ2-2; 8 bases are shared with TRBD1. With 5 bases clipped from V and 4 bases from J, the junction kept 9 bases outside the gene matches. Germline CDR1 reads MGHDK; CDR2 reads SYGVNS. The length of the CDR3 is 16 residues. This CDR3 reads CASSHLQGVGTGELFF. The CDR3 coding sequence is TGTGCCAGCAGTCACCTACAGGGGGTTGGCACCGGGGAGCTGTTTTTT.

The table lists this clone with a few counts. V gene TRBV28 combines with J gene TRBJ1-1, with unresolved D. CDR1 and CDR2 from the germline V gene are MDHEN and SYDVKM. Between the trimmed V and J ends, which lost 5 bases and 0 bases, there was a span of 16 bases. This CDR3 has 16 residues. The CDR3 is CASSPYLQEVNTEAFF. CDR3 DNA sequence: TGTGCCAGCAGTCCCTACCTTCAGGAGGTGAACACTGAAGCTTTCTTT.

This sequence joins TRBV4-2 and TRBJ2-1; weak D call: TRBD2 (6 bases). This CDR3 is built from 11 residues. V was clipped by 4 bases and J by 9 bases, with 7 bases between them. CDR1 and CDR2 from the germline V gene are LGHNA and YNFKEQ. The CDR3 sequence: CASSLGSEQFF. The CDR3 bases are TGTGCCAGCAGCCTCGGGAGTGAGCAGTTCTTC.

The chain joins TRBV9 to TRBJ2-1; no reliable D call. The CDR3 runs to 15 residues. Germline CDR1 and CDR2: SGDLS and YYNGEE. With 1 base removed from V and 4 bases from J, the gap between germline ends came to 12 bases. This chain's CDR3 is CASSVMSESYNEQFF. Here the CDR3 DNA reads TGTGCCAGCAGCGTAATGTCCGAGTCTTACAATGAGCAGTTCTTC. The complete variable domain, with remaining parts taken from reference TRBV9 and TRBJ2-1, reads DSGVTQTPKHLITATGQRVTLRCSPRSGDLSVYWYQQSLDQGLQFLIQYYNGEERAKGNILERFSAQQFPDLHSELNLSSLELGDSALYFCASSVMSESYNEQFFGPGTRLTVL.

This clone has just one count. The V and J genes are TRBV5-5 and TRBJ1-2, with 9 bases aligning to TRBD1. This CDR3 is built from 19 residues. Germline V gene lookup returns CDR1 SGHKS and CDR2 YYEKEE (reference sequence). Trimming removed 0 bases from V and 5 bases from J; junction bases left unmatched: 17. CDR3 DNA sequence: TGTGCCAGCAGCTTGGACCCGGGACAGGGTGTAGGTTCGGGGTATGGCTACACCTTC. The encoded protein is CASSLDPGQGVGSGYGYTF.

The genes are TRBV5-1 and TRBJ1-2, with 7 bases aligning to TRBD1. The CDR3 consists of 12 residues. CDR1 SGHRS and CDR2 YFSETQ come from the germline V gene. V shed 2 bases and J 7 bases; nucleotides not matched to a gene: 2. CDR3 loop: CASSLQGRGYTF. The CDR3 coding sequence is TGCGCCAGCAGCTTACAGGGGCGTGGCTACACCTTC.

This clone has only one observation. This chain connects TRBV6-1 to TRBJ1-1; no clear D gene. The CDR3 totals 14 residues. Per germline, CDR1 MNHNS and CDR2 SASEGT. Trimming removed 2 bases from V and 1 base from J, with 8 bases in between. The CDR3 coding sequence is TGTGCCAGCAGTGAAATGGCAGAGAACACTGAAGCTTTCTTT. This translates into CASSEMAENTEAFF.

The rearrangement uses TRBV7-3 and TRBJ2-3; TRBD2 agrees at 9 bases. CDR1 is SGHTA, CDR2 FQGTGA, per germline. Trimming cost V 2 bases and J 5 bases; bases outside gene matches: 2. This CDR3 is 14 amino acids long. CDR3 nucleotide sequence: TGTGCCAGCAGCTTAGCGGGAGGGCGAGATACGCAGTATTTT. Translation: CASSLAGGRDTQYF.

The chain links TRBV7-8 to TRBJ2-1; TRBD2 might be the D (5 bases). The V gene lost 0 bases and the J gene lost 0 bases, with 12 bases spanning the gap. The CDR3 is made up of 17 amino acids. The germline V gene has CDR1 SGHVS and CDR2 FQNEAQ. The CDR3 nucleotides are TGTGCCAGCAGCTTAGCCAAGCGGAGCTTCTCCTACAATGAGCAGTTCTTC. This encodes CASSLAKRSFSYNEQFF.

The chain uses TRBV7-9 and TRBJ2-7, with TRBD2 identical over 9 bases. The ends lost 5 bases at V and 0 bases at J; junction bases unmatched: 5. The germline CDR1 and CDR2 sequences are SEHNR and FQNEAQ (reference sequence). The length of the CDR3 is 15 residues. DNA of the CDR3: TGTGCCAGCAGCCCTAGCGGGGTTACCTCCTACGAGCAGTACTTC. Its translation: CASSPSGVTSYEQYF. Variable domain in full (rest from reference TRBV7-9 and TRBJ2-7): DTGVSQNPRHKITKRGQNVTFRCDPISEHNRLYWYRQTLGQGPEFLTYFQNEAQLEKSRLLSDRFSAERPKGSFSTLEIQRTEQGDSAMYLCASSPSGVTSYEQYFGPGTRLTVT.

The chain joins TRBV27 to TRBJ1-5; D ambiguous. Trimming pared 6 bases from V and 4 bases from J, leaving 10 bases between. Germline V CDR1 and CDR2: MNHEY, SMNVEV (reference sequence). The length of the CDR3 is 13 residues. CDR3: CASRSRTNQPQHF. The DNA of the CDR3 is TGTGCCAGCAGGTCAAGAACAAATCAGCCCCAGCATTTT.